The present T cell receptor (beta chain) was sequenced within a study of CD8 T cells in ankylosing spondylitis. Study results and caveats: Reportedly, disease-linked clones are significantly enriched in ankylosing spondylitis patients' matched synovial fluid. A number of the motif variants had already been described in reactive arthritis synovial fluid and blood. Blood of patients with ankylosing spondylitis appeared to be characterized by a TCR beta motif of eight highly homologous variants. With a CD8+ phenotype, disease-linked clones were relatively rare in peripheral blood.

Germline CDR1 and CDR2: LNHDA and SQIVND (reference sequence). V trimming: 3 bases; J trimming: 5 bases; junction bases outside the gene matches: 6. The CDR3 length is 15 residues. This clonotype was picked up a small number of times. Its antigen is unknown. TCR beta libraries were made by quantitative 5'-RACE with molecular barcodes. TCRdb processed the 5' RACE reads anew with MiXCR; each CDR3 protein has one entry. Of almost 400,000 distinct CDR3 sequences listed, 20% to 25% were seen once; the top ten hold approximately 15%. The chain joins TRBV19 to TRBJ2-5, with 10 bases matching TRBD2. Sequenced input: blood, either unsorted or a sorted T cell fraction (not recorded which). This TCR was recovered from a male donor with ankylosing spondylitis. The CDR3 here is CASSMLLAGVETQYF. The CDR3 DNA reads as TGTGCCAGTAGTATGTTGCTAGCGGGAGTGGAGACCCAGTACTTC.